This is a list of T cell receptor beta chains from one sample in a study of control samples from healthy donors and cancer patients. This table comes from immunoSEQ multiplex PCR, and its TCRdb copy is limited to in-frame clones, with some not included. The sample contains 55,000 to 85,000 clones, around 87% of which appear only once. Sequences were obtained from PBMCs. The receptors originated from a woman aged 45-65 years with head and neck cancer. Both conserved end residues are part of each CDR3. A D gene is named only where the DNA matches it firmly. Expanded clones get a size class; other rows say once, few or many, or leave the size out.

abundance,d_gene,len,v_gene,j_gene,CDR3aa,CDR3nt
.,TRBD1,14,TRBV3-1/TRBV3-2,TRBJ1-2,CASSQWTGVEGYTF,TGTGCCAGCAGCCAGTGGACAGGGGTTGAGGGCTACACCTTC
.,TRBD1,13,TRBV3-1/TRBV3-2,TRBJ2-7,CASSHDRGDEQYF,TGTGCCAGCAGCCATGACAGGGGTGACGAGCAGTACTTC
.,TRBD1,13,TRBV19,TRBJ1-2,CASMQGVSYGYTF,TGTGCCAGTATGCAGGGGGTTAGCTATGGCTACACCTTC
.,.,14,TRBV6-5,TRBJ2-3,CASSTGSDTDTQYF,TGTGCCAGCAGTACAGGGAGCGATACAGATACGCAGTATTTT
.,TRBD2,17,TRBV15,TRBJ2-2,CATSSSGTSGNTGELFF,TGTGCCACCAGCAGTTCCGGGACTAGCGGGAACACCGGGGAGCTGTTTTTT
.,.,14,TRBV6-2/TRBV6-3,TRBJ2-5,CASSYLLAGETQYF,TGTGCCAGCAGTTACCTCCTAGCCGGGGAGACCCAGTACTTC
.,.,14,TRBV5-3,TRBJ2-5,CARRGTDLQGTQYF,TGTGCCAGAAGAGGGACGGATCTTCAGGGGACCCAGTACTTC
.,TRBD1,15,TRBV27,TRBJ2-2,CASSGTGANTGELFF,TGTGCCAGCAGCGGGACAGGGGCGAACACCGGGGAGCTGTTTTTT
.,TRBD1,15,TRBV28,TRBJ2-2,CASSPGTGRTGELFF,TGTGCCAGCAGCCCCGGGACAGGGAGGACCGGGGAGCTGTTTTTT
once,TRBD1,16,TRBV19,TRBJ2-4,CASSMTGGRAKNIQYF,TGTGCCAGTAGTATGACAGGGGGCAGAGCCAAAAACATTCAGTACTTC
.,.,15,TRBV5-1,TRBJ1-1,CASSWGGEGNTEAFF,TGCGCCAGCAGCTGGGGGGGCGAGGGGAACACTGAAGCTTTCTTT
.,.,17,TRBV21-1,TRBJ2-7,CATRSRPFPSRRNEQYF,TGTGCCACCCGTTCAAGACCATTTCCTTCCCGACGGAACGAGCAGTACTTC
.,.,11,TRBV30,TRBJ1-5,CAWGELGPQHF,TGTGCCTGGGGCGAACTTGGGCCCCAGCATTTT
.,TRBD1,15,TRBV19,TRBJ1-4,CASLRTGDEYEKLFF,TGTGCCAGCTTACGGACAGGGGATGAATATGAAAAACTGTTTTTT
.,.,15,TRBV9,TRBJ1-6,CASSLHFQGNSPLHF,TGTGCCAGCAGCCTCCATTTTCAGGGTAATTCACCCCTCCACTTT
.,TRBD1,15,TRBV5-1,TRBJ1-2,CASSSRTGGNYGYTF,TGCGCCAGCAGCTCCCGGACAGGGGGGAACTATGGCTACACCTTC
.,.,15,TRBV5-8,TRBJ2-7,CASSLGMARPYEQYF,TGTGCCAGCAGCTTGGGGATGGCACGTCCCTACGAGCAGTACTTC
.,TRBD2,14,TRBV27,TRBJ2-1,CASSDGGNYNEQFF,TGTGCCAGCAGTGACGGGGGGAACTACAATGAGCAGTTCTTC
once,.,12,TRBV7-9,TRBJ2-3,CASSPAPDTQYF,TGTGCCAGCAGCCCGGCCCCAGATACGCAGTATTTT
.,TRBD2,14,TRBV19,TRBJ2-7,CASKLASGGYEQYF,TGTGCCAGTAAACTTGCTAGCGGGGGGTACGAGCAGTACTTC
.,TRBD1,14,TRBV2,TRBJ2-5,CASGYRGSVETQYF,TGTGCCAGCGGCTACAGGGGTTCGGTAGAGACCCAGTACTTC
.,.,16,TRBV28,TRBJ1-3,CASSLEGRLFGNTIYF,TGTGCCAGCAGTTTAGAGGGGCGACTATTTGGAAACACCATATATTTT
.,.,15,TRBV5-1,TRBJ1-3,CASSLVSGGGNTIYF,TGCGCCAGCAGCCTGGTCTCTGGAGGGGGAAACACCATATATTTT
.,TRBD2,18,TRBV27,TRBJ2-2,CASSFWAGRVWDLGELFF,TGTGCCAGCAGTTTTTGGGCTGGGAGGGTTTGGGACCTCGGGGAGCTGTTTTTT
.,.,14,TRBV10-3,TRBJ2-7,CAISESGQKYEQYF,TGTGCCATCAGTGAGTCAGGTCAGAAATACGAGCAGTACTTC